The source of this T cell receptor (beta chain) is a study of T-cell reconstitution after alpha-beta-depleted transplantation in children. Overall study results and limits: A year post-transplant, T-cell counts and diversity derived mostly from newly produced T cells.

This clonotype showed up many times. Its matching antigen is unknown. The length of the CDR3 is 16 residues. V lost 0 bases to trimming and J lost 3 bases; unmatched junction nucleotides: 1. Germline CDR1 and CDR2: LNHNV and YYDKDF (reference sequence). Preparing the TCRbeta library involved the use of unique molecular identifiers. TCRdb redid the calling of the PCR reads with MiXCR, one entry per CDR3 protein. The sample records fewer than 550,000 distinct CDR3 sequences, 10% being singletons. The sequencing here drew on PBMCs, taken before TCRalphabeta/CD19-depleted stem cell transplant. The chain couples TRBV15 to TRBJ2-7, with 14 bases fitting TRBD2. This TCR derives from a child aged 2-15 years with inherited bone marrow failure, due to receive a stem cell transplant. The CDR3 here is CATSRDGTSGSYEQYF. In nucleotides, the CDR3 is TGTGCCACCAGCAGAGATGGGACTAGCGGGAGCTACGAGCAGTACTTC.